This TCR beta chain derives from a study of T cell repertoires in cytomegalovirus infection. As for this clonotype: Its antigen is still unknown.

TCRdb independently ran MiXCR on the reads; one entry per CDR3 protein. Among approximately 730,000 distinct CDR3 sequences, 30% to 35% were seen once, and the ten largest hold around a sixth. General study results and limits: HLA-C-restricted TCR beta clonotypes specific for CMV led the ex vivo response.

Trimming stripped 4 bases from V and 6 bases from J, with 16 bases between. This CDR3 is built from 13 residues. CDR1 is GTSNPN, CDR2 SVGIG, per germline (reference sequence). This chain uses TRBV30 with TRBJ2-7; D tentatively reads TRBD1 or TRBD2 (5 bases each). The source of this sequence is a human donor in good health (CMV status not recorded). Some clones in this sample may be carry-over from other donors' samples. This sample comprised cultured PBMCs, obtained from culture after CMV antigen stimulation. CDR3 sequence: CAWTAGTLLEQYF. In DNA, the CDR3 is TGTGCCTGGACCGCCGGGACCCTCCTCGAGCAGTACTTC.